Listed below are T cell receptor beta chains from one sample, sequenced in a study of Ad26.COV2.S vaccination and SARS-CoV-2 variants. Method: immunoSEQ multiplex PCR; TCRdb's copy keeps in-frame clones and lacks some. Among about 680,000 clones listed, roughly 90% were seen once. The source was peripheral blood, collected in a trial of Ad26.COV2.S vaccine versus placebo. The receptors derive from a person between 18 and 65 years old who received the Ad26.COV2.S COVID-19 vaccine or a placebo. The CDR3 runs from the conserved cysteine through the conserved F or W. Each record gives: clone size, D gene, V gene, J gene, CDR3 DNA, CDR3 protein. D genes are given only for firm matches. The listing skips clone size in some rows; elsewhere it reads once, few, many or a size class.

abundance: .; d_gene: .; v_gene: TRBV19; j_gene: TRBJ2-2; CDR3nt: TGTGCCAGTAGTATAGATCGGGATAGCGGGGAGCTGTTTTTT; CDR3aa: CASSIDRDSGELFF
abundance: .; d_gene: .; v_gene: TRBV29-1; j_gene: TRBJ2-7; CDR3nt: TGCAGCGTTGAACGTATCGGAGGAGGAAGAGCCTACGAGCAGTACTTC; CDR3aa: CSVERIGGGRAYEQYF
abundance: .; d_gene: TRBD1; v_gene: TRBV5-4; j_gene: TRBJ1-4; CDR3nt: TGTGCCAGCAGCTTGGCCGAGGACAGGCCGACAGAAAAACTGTTTTTT; CDR3aa: CASSLAEDRPTEKLFF
abundance: .; d_gene: TRBD2; v_gene: TRBV10-3; j_gene: TRBJ2-5; CDR3nt: TGTGCCATCAGGGTGGCGGGAGGAGGCCAAGAGACCCAGTACTTC; CDR3aa: CAIRVAGGGQETQYF
abundance: .; d_gene: .; v_gene: TRBV27; j_gene: TRBJ2-7; CDR3nt: TGTGCCAGCAGTTTACGACAGGAAAGGTCCTACGAGCAGTACTTC; CDR3aa: CASSLRQERSYEQYF
abundance: .; d_gene: TRBD1; v_gene: TRBV20-1; j_gene: TRBJ2-7; CDR3nt: TGCAGTGCTAGTCCCGGGACAGGGGGGAGCTACGAGCAGTACTTC; CDR3aa: CSASPGTGGSYEQYF
abundance: .; d_gene: .; v_gene: TRBV6-1; j_gene: TRBJ1-5; CDR3nt: TGTGCCAGCAGTTATCTGGCGGGGCAGCCCCAGCATTTT; CDR3aa: CASSYLAGQPQHF
abundance: .; d_gene: .; v_gene: TRBV13; j_gene: TRBJ1-4; CDR3nt: TGTGCCAGCAGCCTCAACTCCGGGAGTAATGAAAAACTGTTTTTT; CDR3aa: CASSLNSGSNEKLFF
abundance: .; d_gene: .; v_gene: TRBV2; j_gene: TRBJ2-2; CDR3nt: TGTGCCAGCAACCGGGACTTACCTACCGGGGAGCTGTTTTTT; CDR3aa: CASNRDLPTGELFF
abundance: .; d_gene: .; v_gene: TRBV18; j_gene: TRBJ2-1; CDR3nt: TGTGCCAGCTCACCGTATGAGCCGTACAATGAGCAGTTCTTC; CDR3aa: CASSPYEPYNEQFF
abundance: .; d_gene: TRBD1; v_gene: TRBV6-6; j_gene: TRBJ1-2; CDR3nt: TGTGCCAGCACCTCGGGACAGGGGGTCGACTATGGCTACACCTTC; CDR3aa: CASTSGQGVDYGYTF
abundance: .; d_gene: .; v_gene: TRBV30; j_gene: TRBJ2-3; CDR3nt: TGTGCCTGGAGTGTACAAAATACGCAGTATTTT; CDR3aa: CAWSVQNTQYF
abundance: .; d_gene: TRBD1; v_gene: TRBV5-4; j_gene: TRBJ1-6; CDR3nt: TGTGCCAGCAGCGGAACCGGGACAGTGGGTTCACCCCTCCACTTT; CDR3aa: CASSGTGTVGSPLHF
abundance: .; d_gene: .; v_gene: TRBV7-9; j_gene: TRBJ2-5; CDR3nt: TGTGCCAGCAGCCCAGTTCAAGAGACCCAGTACTTC; CDR3aa: CASSPVQETQYF
abundance: .; d_gene: .; v_gene: TRBV4-3; j_gene: TRBJ2-7; CDR3nt: TGCGCCAGCAGCCAGGGAACTGCCTTCTACGAGCAGTACTTC; CDR3aa: CASSQGTAFYEQYF
abundance: .; d_gene: TRBD2; v_gene: TRBV2; j_gene: TRBJ2-5; CDR3nt: TGTGCCAGCAGTGAAAAATTAAGAACTAGCGGGGTGGAGACCCAGTACTTC; CDR3aa: CASSEKLRTSGVETQYF
abundance: once; d_gene: TRBD2; v_gene: TRBV7-9; j_gene: TRBJ2-3; CDR3nt: TGTGCCAGCAGCTTAGCTCTTGCTAGCGGGAGTGGTACGCAGTATTTT; CDR3aa: CASSLALASGSGTQYF
abundance: .; d_gene: .; v_gene: TRBV18; j_gene: TRBJ2-1; CDR3nt: TGTGCCAGCTCACCGTTACTTCTCGCGGGGCCTTCATACAATGAGCAGTTCTTC; CDR3aa: CASSPLLLAGPSYNEQFF
abundance: once; d_gene: .; v_gene: TRBV24-1; j_gene: TRBJ2-7; CDR3nt: TGTGCCACCAGTGCCTCTGGCGGCGAGCAGTACTTC; CDR3aa: CATSASGGEQYF
abundance: .; d_gene: .; v_gene: TRBV7-2; j_gene: TRBJ2-7; CDR3nt: TGTGCCAGCAGCTTAGGCAGGAGCTCCTACGAGCAGTACTTC; CDR3aa: CASSLGRSSYEQYF
abundance: .; d_gene: .; v_gene: TRBV4-3; j_gene: TRBJ1-2; CDR3nt: TGCGCCAGCAGCCAAGATGCAGGGAACTATGGCTACACCTTC; CDR3aa: CASSQDAGNYGYTF
abundance: .; d_gene: .; v_gene: TRBV5-4; j_gene: TRBJ2-5; CDR3nt: TGTGCCAGCAGCCAAGAGGGCCTTACCCCGGGCCGGACCCAGTACTTC; CDR3aa: CASSQEGLTPGRTQYF
abundance: once; d_gene: .; v_gene: TRBV30; j_gene: TRBJ1-6; CDR3nt: TGTGCCTGGAGAGTTCTTAATTCACCCCTCCACTTT; CDR3aa: CAWRVLNSPLHF
abundance: .; d_gene: TRBD2; v_gene: TRBV10-3; j_gene: TRBJ2-5; CDR3nt: TGTGCCATCAGTGCCCACCGGCTTAGCGGGTTTGAACAAGAGACCCAGTACTTC; CDR3aa: CAISAHRLSGFEQETQYF
abundance: .; d_gene: .; v_gene: TRBV21-1; j_gene: TRBJ2-5; CDR3nt: TGTGCCAGCAGCAAAGAAGGGTCCTCGGGGACGGAGACCCAGTACTTC; CDR3aa: CASSKEGSSGTETQYF
abundance: .; d_gene: TRBD1; v_gene: TRBV11-2; j_gene: TRBJ1-1; CDR3nt: TGTGCCAGCAGCCAATCTTCCGACAGGGCGGAAACTTTCTTT; CDR3aa: CASSQSSDRAETFF